The 6 T cell receptor beta chains listed next were all sequenced from one sample in a study of Graves' ophthalmopathy and Graves' hyperthyroidism. The study amplified TCR beta CDR3 regions using RNA transcripts. The first-round RT-PCR employed HTBI primers together with the Qiagen OneStep RT-PCR kit. A multiplex PCR was then performed as the second round. One entry per CDR3 protein results from TCRdb running MiXCR on the multiplex PCR reads. The table includes approximately 480,000 distinct CDR3 sequences, about an eighth detected once. Sequenced: blood. Receptors were obtained from a woman in her twenties or thirties with Graves' ophthalmopathy.

Many counts were recorded for this clonotype. The chain couples TRBV28 to TRBJ2-7; 10 nucleotides agree with TRBD1. Germline CDR1 and CDR2: MDHEN and SYDVKM. V lost 4 bases, J lost 0 bases, and 3 bases stayed unmatched. The CDR3 extends over 15 amino acids. CDR3 protein: CASSSRTGGSYEQYF. In DNA, the CDR3 is TGTGCCAGCAGTTCACGGACAGGGGGCTCCTACGAGCAGTACTTC. Together with reference TRBV28 and TRBJ2-7, the CDR3 gives the full variable domain: DVKVTQSSRYLVKRTGEKVFLECVQDMDHENMFWYRQDPGLGLRLIYFSYDVKMKEKGDIPEGYSVSREKKERFSLILESASTNQTSMYLCASSSRTGGSYEQYFGPGTRLTVT.

This clonotype has a count of ten or more. This chain connects TRBV12-3 or TRBV12-4 to TRBJ2-7, with 9 bases identical to TRBD2. This CDR3 contains 14 residues. Germline trimming cut 3 bases from V and 6 bases from J; bases unmatched to any gene: 6. In nucleotides, the CDR3 is TGTGCCAGCAGTTTCGCTTCTAGCGGGGTCGAGCAGTACTTC. The encoded protein is CASSFASSGVEQYF.

Many counts were recorded for this clonotype. V usage is TRBV28 and J usage is TRBJ2-7; TRBD1 agrees at 9 bases. Losses at the gene ends were 8 bases for V and 2 bases for J; bases not matched to a gene: 4. The germline CDR1 and CDR2 sequences are MDHEN and SYDVKM. This CDR3 is 13 amino acids long. The CDR3 spells CASRDRAAYEQYF. For the CDR3, the DNA is TGTGCCAGCCGGGACAGGGCTGCCTACGAGCAGTACTTC.

V is TRBV19 and J is TRBJ1-5, with TRBD1 matching 7 bases. V lost 2 bases to trimming and J lost 3 bases; unmatched junction nucleotides: 4. CDR1 and CDR2 (germline): LNHDA, SQIVND (reference sequence). The CDR3 sequence is 15 residues long. Here the CDR3 DNA reads TGTGCCAGTAGTATACTACAGGGGTCCAATCAGCCCCAGCATTTT. Translating gives CASSILQGSNQPQHF.

This chain's CDR3 is CASSPPRGETQYF. CDR3 coding DNA: TGCGCCAGCAGCCCCCCCCGTGGAGAGACCCAGTACTTC. The chain recombines TRBV4-1 with TRBJ2-5, with D unresolved. The CDR3 extends over 13 amino acids. Trimming removed 4 bases from V and 4 bases from J, with 10 bases in between. Germline loops: CDR1 MGHRA, CDR2 YSYEKL.

This clonotype was counted ten times or more. This sequence joins TRBV5-4 and TRBJ1-1, with 7 bases identical to TRBD1. V lost 2 bases, J lost 5 bases, and 12 bases stayed unmatched. The CDR3 loop spans 16 amino acids. CDR1 and CDR2 from the germline V gene are SGHNT and YYREEE (reference sequence). CDR3 residues: CASSLGSTGPRTEAFF. The CDR3 DNA is TGTGCCAGCAGCTTAGGGTCGACAGGGCCGAGAACTGAAGCTTTCTTT.